These 27 T cell receptor beta chains were sequenced from one sample in a study of cytomegalovirus exposure and HLA in healthy donors. PCR amplification relied on 60 Vbeta primers (plus 13 Jbeta primers). Method: immunoSEQ multiplex PCR; TCRdb's copy keeps in-frame clones and lacks some. The sample holds around 190,000 clones, over 60% seen once. Specimen: PBMCs. The receptors here all came from a man aged 30-40 years in good health and CMV-seropositive.

The rearrangement uses TRBV7-6 and TRBJ2-7, with D hard to call. Per the germline V gene, CDR1 is SGHVS and CDR2 is FNYEAQ. The CDR3 covers 13 residues. The V end lost 1 base, the J end lost 1 base, and 5 bases lay between the germline ends. The CDR3 nucleotides are TGTGCCAGCAGCTTAGACAGTTCCTACGAGCAGTACTTC. This codes for CASSLDSSYEQYF.

This clone was observed a handful of times. This chain links TRBV19 with TRBJ2-1; 9 bases agree with TRBD2. This CDR3 has 15 amino acids. Looked up from germline, CDR1 is LNHDA and CDR2 is SQIVND (reference sequence). V lost 5 bases and J lost 8; bases outside the gene matches: 10. The CDR3, as DNA: TGTGCCAGTAGTCTCCAAGGCGGGGGGGCGCATGAGCAGTTCTTC. This translates into CASSLQGGGAHEQFF.

The chain couples TRBV28 to TRBJ1-4; TRBD1 might be the D (6 bases). V gave up 5 bases and J gave up 7 bases, with 17 bases separating them. Germline-derived CDR1 and CDR2 are MDHEN and SYDVKM. CDR3 length: 15 residues. The CDR3 loop is CASSPPGGGGEKLFF. The CDR3 nucleotides read TGTGCCAGCAGTCCCCCAGGAGGGGGGGGTGAAAAACTGTTTTTT.

The rearrangement uses TRBV19 and TRBJ1-1, with unresolved D. The germline V gene encodes CDR1 LNHDA and CDR2 SQIVND (reference sequence). With 4 bases removed from V and 2 bases from J, the gap between germline ends came to 8 bases. The CDR3 is 13 residues long. CDR3 in DNA: TGTGCCAGTAGTACGGGGTCCAACACTGAAGCTTTCTTT. It yields the protein CASSTGSNTEAFF.

The CDR3 region is CASSLRGGAYNEQFF. The CDR3 DNA is TGTGCCAGCAGCCTCCGCGGGGGGGCCTACAATGAGCAGTTCTTC. The chain combines TRBV5-8 with TRBJ2-1; 9 bases are a match to TRBD2. Germline V gene sequence: CDR1 SGHTS, CDR2 YDEGEE. V lost 4 bases to trimming and J lost 2 bases; unmatched junction nucleotides: 4. CDR3 size: 15 residues.

CDR3: CSVEDRGQTDTQYF. The CDR3 coding sequence is TGCAGCGTTGAAGACAGGGGGCAGACAGATACGCAGTATTTT. V gene TRBV29-1 combines with J gene TRBJ2-3; 8 bases map to TRBD1. Germline V gene data show CDR1 as SQVTM and CDR2 as ANQGSEA. The CDR3 is 14 amino acids. Trimming removed 0 bases from V and 3 bases from J; junction bases left unmatched: 2.

V gene TRBV4-1 combines with J gene TRBJ2-4, with D possibly being TRBD2 (5 bases). CDR3 length: 16 amino acids. CDR1 and CDR2 from the germline V gene are MGHRA and YSYEKL. Trimming stripped 0 bases from V and 12 bases from J, with 21 bases between. CDR3 bases: TGCGCCAGCAGCCAAGATGACTGGATGGACTCCGGGAATCAGTACTTC. Protein sequence: CASSQDDWMDSGNQYF.

The V call is TRBV19, the J call TRBJ1-5, with a weak D call TRBD1 (5 bases). Trimming removed 3 bases from V and 0 bases from J, with 9 bases in between. CDR1 and CDR2 from the germline V gene are LNHDA and SQIVND (reference sequence). This CDR3 is built from 15 residues. The CDR3: CASSMVGDSNQPQHF. The DNA of the CDR3 is TGTGCCAGTAGTATGGTAGGGGATAGCAATCAGCCCCAGCATTTT.

This clone was seen once. The chain is built from TRBV28 and TRBJ1-5; D remains unclear. Germline CDR1 MDHEN, CDR2 SYDVKM. This CDR3 contains 12 residues. The ends were cut back, 5 bases at V and 9 bases at J, with 11 bases in the middle. As DNA, the CDR3 is TGTGCCAGCAGTCGTCTCAACTGGCCCCAGCATTTT. Translating it yields CASSRLNWPQHF.

CDR3 sequence (DNA): TGTGCCAGTAGTCAGCGGCAACGCACCTTC. Translated: CASSQRQRTF. The V call is TRBV19, the J call TRBJ1-2; no clear D. Trimming removed 5 bases from V and 13 bases from J, with 11 bases in between. This CDR3 contains 10 residues. CDR1 LNHDA and CDR2 SQIVND come from the germline V gene (reference sequence).

The V gene is TRBV11-2, the J gene TRBJ1-2; 7 bases align to TRBD1. The CDR3 contains 15 residues. Germline trimming cut 5 bases from V and 4 bases from J; bases unmatched to any gene: 10. Germline CDR1 SGHAT, CDR2 FQNNGV. The CDR3 here is CASSALRDSTYGYTF. The CDR3 nucleotides are TGTGCCAGCAGCGCCCTTCGGGACAGTACCTATGGCTACACCTTC.

The CDR3 is CASSILRSSGNTIYF. CDR3 bases: TGTGCCAGTAGTATCCTGAGGAGCTCTGGAAACACCATATATTTT. The V gene is TRBV19, the J gene TRBJ1-3; D is unresolved. Germline CDR1 is LNHDA and CDR2 is SQIVND (reference sequence). The CDR3 sequence is 15 residues long. Trimming took off 3 bases at V and 0 bases at J, with 9 bases between the two ends.

The V and J genes are TRBV6-5 and TRBJ2-1; possible D gene TRBD2, 6 bases. The V end was cut by 5 bases, the J end by 0 bases, with 11 bases between. CDR3 length equals 15 residues. CDR1 is MNHEY and CDR2 is SVGAGI in the germline V gene. CDR3 amino acids: CASSLLASSYNEQFF. The CDR3, as DNA: TGTGCCAGCAGTCTCCTAGCGAGCTCCTACAATGAGCAGTTCTTC.

J is TRBJ1-3 and V is TRBV19, with 10 bases that match TRBD1. Germline trimming cut 6 bases from V and 4 bases from J; bases unmatched to any gene: 9. CDR1 LNHDA and CDR2 SQIVND come from the germline V gene (reference sequence). There are 16 residues in the CDR3. CDR3 in DNA: TGTGCCAGTAGAGGCCCCAGGGACAGGGGAGGAAACACCATATATTTT. This translates into CASRGPRDRGGNTIYF.

The chain couples TRBV19 to TRBJ1-5; perhaps TRBD1 as D (5 bases). The CDR3 runs to 16 residues. V was cut by 7 bases and J by 0 bases, with 16 bases left in between. From germline, CDR1 is LNHDA and CDR2 SQIVND (reference sequence). The CDR3 nucleotides read TGTGCCAGTAAGACCCGGAGGGACGCTAGCAATCAGCCCCAGCATTTT. The encoded protein is CASKTRRDASNQPQHF.

The V call is TRBV27, the J call TRBJ2-5; the match to TRBD1 covers 9 bases. The CDR3 runs 13 residues. The J segment lost 3 bases and the V segment lost 6 bases, leaving 2 bases of the junction unmatched. Germline CDR1 is MNHEY and CDR2 is SMNVEV (reference sequence). The CDR3 DNA follows: TGTGCCAGCAGGGGGACAGGGAAAGAGACCCAGTACTTC. The encoded protein is CASRGTGKETQYF.

This chain connects TRBV6-6 to TRBJ1-2; possible D gene TRBD1, 5 bases. V lost 6 bases and J 2 bases, leaving 13 bases between the germline ends. Germline CDR1 and CDR2: MNHNY and SVGAGI (reference sequence). CDR3 length: 14 residues. CDR3 sequence (DNA): TGTGCCAGCAGAAGTCCAGGGTTAAACTATGGCTACACCTTC. This codes for CASRSPGLNYGYTF.

The V gene is TRBV29-1, the J gene TRBJ1-2, with D possibly matching TRBD1 (5 bases). Trimming took off 1 base at V and 5 bases at J, with 11 bases between the two ends. Germline V gives CDR1 SQVTM, CDR2 ANQGSEA. The CDR3 consists of 13 residues. The DNA for the CDR3 is TGCAGCGTTGAAGTGGGGCAGGGATATGGCTACACCTTC. Encoded protein: CSVEVGQGYGYTF.

V and J are TRBV6-4 and TRBJ2-2; 9 nucleotides align to TRBD2. The V and J ends lost 2 bases and 6 bases, in that order; junction bases with no gene match: 4. Germline CDR1 MRHNA, CDR2 SNTAGT. The CDR3 length is 15 residues. The CDR3 DNA reads TGTGCCAGCAGTGACGCTAGCGGGATCCCCGGGGAGCTGTTTTTT. Its translation: CASSDASGIPGELFF.

V gene TRBV2 combines with J gene TRBJ2-3, with D tentatively TRBD2 (6 bases). V was clipped by 11 bases and J by 6 bases, with 12 bases between them. The CDR3 is made up of 11 amino acids. The germline V gene has CDR1 SNHLY and CDR2 FYNNEI. The CDR3 is CARRGGDTQYF. As DNA, the CDR3 is TGTGCCCGGCGGGGTGGCGATACGCAGTATTTT.

This chain connects TRBV19 to TRBJ1-2; 9 bases match TRBD1. The germline V gene has CDR1 LNHDA and CDR2 SQIVND (reference sequence). The CDR3 contains 14 residues. Trimming took 6 bases from V and 2 from J; bases not matched to a gene: 4. CDR3 DNA: TGTGCCAGTAGCCTCGGACAGGGGAACTATGGCTACACCTTC. It specifies CASSLGQGNYGYTF. Variable domain in full (rest from reference TRBV19 and TRBJ1-2): DGGITQSPKYLFRKEGQNVTLSCEQNLNHDAMYWYRQDPGQGLRLIYYSQIVNDFQKGDIAEGYSVSREKKESFPLTVTSAQKNPTAFYLCASSLGQGNYGYTFGSGTRLTVV.

V gene TRBV10-3 combines with J gene TRBJ2-1; TRBD2 aligns across 7 bases. The V gene end was trimmed by 2 bases and the J gene end by 6 bases; junction bases not matched to a gene: 7. Germline CDR1 and CDR2: ENHRY and SYGVKD. The CDR3 has 15 amino acids. In DNA form, the CDR3 reads TGTGCCATCAGTGAGAGTGGCGGGAGTACCAATGAGCAGTTCTTC. This sequence encodes CAISESGGSTNEQFF.

V usage is TRBV27 and J usage is TRBJ1-4; possible D gene TRBD1, 6 bases. V was shortened by 7 bases and J by 5 bases, with 11 bases between the two germline ends. CDR3 length: 13 amino acids. Germline CDR1 and CDR2: MNHEY and SMNVEV (reference sequence). CDR3 protein: CASMGHTNEKLFF. The CDR3 DNA reads TGTGCCAGCATGGGACATACGAATGAAAAACTGTTTTTT.

The chain has TRBV18 and TRBJ2-5; the D gene is possibly TRBD2 (5 bases). V was cut by 3 bases and J by 4 bases, with 9 bases left in between. Germline loops: CDR1 KGHSH, CDR2 LQKENI. The length of the CDR3 is 13 residues. The CDR3 region is CASSPGKGETQYF. CDR3 coding DNA: TGTGCCAGCTCACCCGGGAAAGGAGAGACCCAGTACTTC.

V usage is TRBV28 and J usage is TRBJ2-7, with 8 nucleotides matching TRBD1. J was trimmed by 2 bases and V by 6 bases; bases with no gene match: 3. CDR3 size: 13 residues. Germline V gene lookup returns CDR1 MDHEN and CDR2 SYDVKM. The DNA of the CDR3 is TGTGCCAGCAGACGGGACAGGCCCTACGAGCAGTACTTC. It yields the protein CASRRDRPYEQYF.

The chain links TRBV6-5 to TRBJ2-7, with 8 bases identical to TRBD2. Germline lookup yields CDR1 MNHEY and CDR2 SVGAGI. V trimming: 2 bases; J trimming: 2 bases; junction bases outside the gene matches: 8. This CDR3 is built from 16 residues. For the CDR3, the DNA is TGTGCCAGCAGTTACGATGGTAGCGGGACCCCCTACGAGCAGTACTTC. This gives the protein CASSYDGSGTPYEQYF.

This clone has just a few counts. This chain joins TRBV19 and TRBJ2-2; TRBD1 is a possible D gene (5 bases). The CDR3 is 14 amino acids. Germline values: CDR1 LNHDA, CDR2 SQIVND (reference sequence). Deletions cut 7 bases from V and 7 bases from J, with 16 bases between. The CDR3 region has the DNA TGTGCCAGTACCAATTGGGGTGACAGCGGGGAGCTGTTTTTT. Its translation is CASTNWGDSGELFF.